A selection of T cell receptor beta chains follows, all from one sample in a study of blood T cell repertoires in COVID-19. Sequencing was performed with immunoSEQ multiplex PCR; in TCRdb, only in-frame clones are kept and a portion is missing. Seen here are 68,000 or so clones, around 80% observed once, and the top ten hold over 25%. The sample was peripheral blood. All receptors derive from a human donor in a cohort sampled during active COVID-19. Both conserved end residues are part of each CDR3. The order of the fields is CDR3 DNA, CDR3 protein, V gene, J gene, clone size, D gene. A D gene is named only where the DNA matches it firmly. The size field is filled for only some rows; it gives once, few, many or a size class.

cdr3_nt: TGTGCCAGCAGCCCAATCTACGCCGCACGATACAATGAGCAGTTCTTC; cdr3_aa: CASSPIYAARYNEQFF; v_call: TRBV14; j_call: TRBJ2-1; clone_size: few; d_call: NA
cdr3_nt: TGTGCCAGCAGCTTAGCGCAAAGGGGCCTTGGATACGAGCAGTACTTC; cdr3_aa: CASSLAQRGLGYEQYF; v_call: TRBV11-1; j_call: TRBJ2-7; clone_size: NA; d_call: NA
cdr3_nt: TGTGCCAGCTCACTTACGGCCGGGACTTCCACTTTAGCCAAAAACATTCAGTACTTC; cdr3_aa: CASSLTAGTSTLAKNIQYF; v_call: TRBV18; j_call: TRBJ2-4; clone_size: NA; d_call: NA
cdr3_nt: TGTGCCAGCAGCCTCCCGGGGACTAGCGGGAGTGGTGAGCAGTTCTTC; cdr3_aa: CASSLPGTSGSGEQFF; v_call: TRBV7-3; j_call: TRBJ2-1; clone_size: NA; d_call: TRBD2
cdr3_nt: TGTGCCAGCAGCACCGGACAGGGGACCTACGAGCAGTACTTC; cdr3_aa: CASSTGQGTYEQYF; v_call: TRBV9; j_call: TRBJ2-7; clone_size: medium-sized; d_call: TRBD1
cdr3_nt: TGTGCCAGCAGCATACCGGGACTAAATACCGGGGAGCTGTTTTTT; cdr3_aa: CASSIPGLNTGELFF; v_call: TRBV5-8; j_call: TRBJ2-2; clone_size: NA; d_call: TRBD2
cdr3_nt: TGCGCCAGCAGCCAACAGAGCTCTGGAAACACCATATATTTT; cdr3_aa: CASSQQSSGNTIYF; v_call: TRBV5-1; j_call: TRBJ1-3; clone_size: NA; d_call: NA
cdr3_nt: TGTGCCAGCAGCGGGCCCACAGATACGCAGTATTTT; cdr3_aa: CASSGPTDTQYF; v_call: TRBV5-5; j_call: TRBJ2-3; clone_size: NA; d_call: NA
cdr3_nt: TGTGCCAGCAGCCCAAAGGGGCAACTAAACACAGATACGCAGTATTTT; cdr3_aa: CASSPKGQLNTDTQYF; v_call: TRBV4-2; j_call: TRBJ2-3; clone_size: NA; d_call: NA
cdr3_nt: TGTGCCAGCAGCTTAGTTGGGAATACGGGAGGCTACACCTTC; cdr3_aa: CASSLVGNTGGYTF; v_call: TRBV7-2; j_call: TRBJ1-2; clone_size: once; d_call: NA
cdr3_nt: TGTGCCAGTAGTATTTCAGGGCAAGAGACCCAGTACTTC; cdr3_aa: CASSISGQETQYF; v_call: TRBV19; j_call: TRBJ2-5; clone_size: few; d_call: NA
cdr3_nt: TGTGCCAGCAGCTTGGCCGGGGCCGGGGGGGTTATTCAGTACTTC; cdr3_aa: CASSLAGAGGVIQYF; v_call: TRBV5-4; j_call: TRBJ2-4; clone_size: NA; d_call: TRBD2
cdr3_nt: TGCGCCACCCCAGGGAATGGAGCGGGAGAGACCTATAATTCACCCCTCCACTTT; cdr3_aa: CATPGNGAGETYNSPLHF; v_call: TRBV5-1; j_call: TRBJ1-6; clone_size: NA; d_call: NA
cdr3_nt: TGTGCCAGCAGCCCCCGGGACAGGGTAGCAGAGACCCAGTACTTC; cdr3_aa: CASSPRDRVAETQYF; v_call: TRBV7-8; j_call: TRBJ2-5; clone_size: once; d_call: TRBD1
cdr3_nt: TGTGCCTGGAGTGTCCGGATTCAGGGTTACTATGGCTACACCTTC; cdr3_aa: CAWSVRIQGYYGYTF; v_call: TRBV30; j_call: TRBJ1-2; clone_size: NA; d_call: NA
cdr3_nt: TGTGCCAGCTCACCACCGGGCGACCACCAAGAGACCCAGTACTTC; cdr3_aa: CASSPPGDHQETQYF; v_call: TRBV18; j_call: TRBJ2-5; clone_size: NA; d_call: NA
cdr3_nt: TGTGCCATCAGTGAAAGGGGAGGTCGGTCTGAAGCTTTCTTT; cdr3_aa: CAISERGGRSEAFF; v_call: TRBV10-3; j_call: TRBJ1-1; clone_size: few; d_call: NA
cdr3_nt: TGTGCCAGCAGTGAAGGGGACTATAGCAATCAGCCCCAGCATTTT; cdr3_aa: CASSEGDYSNQPQHF; v_call: TRBV6-1; j_call: TRBJ1-5; clone_size: NA; d_call: NA
cdr3_nt: TGTGCCAGCAGTTTATGGTCAGCCTACGAGCAGTACTTC; cdr3_aa: CASSLWSAYEQYF; v_call: TRBV12-3/TRBV12-4; j_call: TRBJ2-7; clone_size: NA; d_call: NA
cdr3_nt: TGTGCCAGCAGTTTATACAGGCCTCCCTACGAGCAGTACTTC; cdr3_aa: CASSLYRPPYEQYF; v_call: TRBV27; j_call: TRBJ2-7; clone_size: NA; d_call: NA
cdr3_nt: TGTGCCAGCAGCTTAGCTGGTGGAGGGATGAACACTGAAGCTTTCTTT; cdr3_aa: CASSLAGGGMNTEAFF; v_call: TRBV11-2; j_call: TRBJ1-1; clone_size: few; d_call: NA
cdr3_nt: TGTGCCAGCTCATCTGGGACAGGGGTTAGGAATCAGCCCCAGCATTTT; cdr3_aa: CASSSGTGVRNQPQHF; v_call: TRBV18; j_call: TRBJ1-5; clone_size: NA; d_call: TRBD1
cdr3_nt: TGTGCCAGCAGTTTCCAAGAGCACTATGGCTACACCTTC; cdr3_aa: CASSFQEHYGYTF; v_call: TRBV27; j_call: TRBJ1-2; clone_size: NA; d_call: NA
cdr3_nt: TGTGCCATCAGTGTGGGCAGGGAACTGCCCCAGCATTTT; cdr3_aa: CAISVGRELPQHF; v_call: TRBV10-3; j_call: TRBJ1-5; clone_size: NA; d_call: NA
cdr3_nt: TGTGCCATCAGTGATGGCCTGAACACTGAAGCTTTCTTT; cdr3_aa: CAISDGLNTEAFF; v_call: TRBV10-3; j_call: TRBJ1-1; clone_size: NA; d_call: NA
cdr3_nt: TGTGCCAGCAGCTTGGATAGCGGGAGTAGGTACGAGCAGTACTTC; cdr3_aa: CASSLDSGSRYEQYF; v_call: TRBV5-8; j_call: TRBJ2-7; clone_size: NA; d_call: TRBD2
cdr3_nt: TGTGCCTGGAGTGTTTTATCTGAAGCTTTCTTT; cdr3_aa: CAWSVLSEAFF; v_call: TRBV30; j_call: TRBJ1-1; clone_size: NA; d_call: NA